The text below deals with one TCR beta chain. Its binding antigen is unknown. An end of the junction does not agree with germline; a read error may underlie this. This entry belongs to a study of esophageal squamous cell carcinoma tumors (dated by TCRdb to about 2021). Background for the entire study: Patients were split into immuno relation high and low groups by principal component analysis with K-means clustering of immunohistochemical T-cell and checkpoint marker values. TCR sequencing covered around 10 patients: five randomly selected high immuno relation cases and five background-matched low immuno relation cases. The wider cohort included 50 to 55 esophageal squamous cell carcinoma patients in Japan who were treated with surgery, of whom around 20 were high and around 32 were low immuno relation cases. The roughly 9 cases yielded around 1.6 million total TCRalpha reads and about 1,300,000 total TCRbeta reads, and around 30,000 and 35,000 of those reads, respectively, were unique. The study aimed to assess TCR repertoire diversity and shared TCR repertoires of T cells within the tumor environment of esophageal squamous cell carcinoma.

Library generation was performed with 5' RACE. A PCR using KAPA HiFi with TCRalpha or TCRbeta constant-region primers and a P20EA primer was followed by a nested second PCR with CA2 or CB2. Amplification of TCR genes was performed by unbiased adaptor ligation RT-PCR, in which reverse transcription was carried out with Superscript III and a polyT18-containing BSL-18E primer. Following second-strand synthesis and blunting, the P10EA/P20EA adaptor was ligated to the 5' end of the cDNA, and NotI digestion was then performed. Both the first and second PCRs consisted of roughly 20 cycles of 98 degrees C for 20 s, 65 degrees C for 30 s and 72 degrees C for 1 min. Amplicons were indexed with the Nextera XT Index kit v2 Set A, pooled equimolarly and quantified on a Qubit 2.0 Fluorometer. Sequencing used the Illumina MiSeq platform with 2x300 bp paired-end reads. The study's own analysis went as follows. Reads were assigned to V and J genes by highest identity to IMGT reference sequences using Repertoire Genesis software ver.1.0. CDR3 was defined as the region from Cys104 to Phe118 plus Gly119 and was translated, and unique sequence reads were defined by distinct V, J and CDR3 amino acids. Shared V|J combinations were selected when significance was reached in both a Fisher's exact test in edgeR and a Mann Whitney U test. After singletons were removed and 500 repertoire combinations were bootstrapped, the repertoire dissimilarity index was calculated using the R rdi package. In-frame beta chains were kept once TCRdb had trimmed the public reads at Q25 with fastp and called clones with MiXCR. Identical CDR3 proteins give one entry, which carries the most common genes and DNA. The authors' filters were not applied to this entry. The sample contains around 5,200 distinct CDR3 sequences, less than 25% of them found a single time. The ten largest account for about a third of the sample.

Enrollment excluded patients who had received neoadjuvant chemotherapy or who had no clinical information. The TCR-sequenced cases shown were male and underwent subtotal esophagectomy with 2- or 3-field lymphadenectomy. No T-cell sorting was done; instead, RNA was pulled from bulk tumor tissue sections using a Qiagen AllPrep kit. Small sections of surgically resected tumor tissue were stored in RNAlater reagent at -80°C until RNA extraction. What the authors observed across the whole study: Because TCRalpha and TCRbeta chains were sequenced separately, chain pairing and the antigens recognized remained unknown. The high and low immuno relation groups did not differ in total TCR repertoire counts, but the high immuno relation group had more significant repertoire counts. TCR repertoire analysis included only a few cases, and CDR3 clonotype-level investigation was not performed. Shared V|J recombination candidates may have been selected by chance because variation in the TCRalphabeta repertoire was large. About 30% of the 10 cases showed a single dominant TCRalpha VJ recombination with apparently reduced TCRalpha diversity.

This clonotype was obtained from a man aged 50-79 years with esophageal squamous cell carcinoma. The sample taken for sequencing was tumor tissue.

The CDR3 region has the sequence CARGQADF. The DNA is as follows: TGTGCCAGAGGACAGGCCGACTTT. The rearranged chain carries TRBV28 and TRBJ1-1; 7 nucleotides in the junction match TRBD1. There are 8 amino acids in the CDR3, from cysteine to phenylalanine inclusive. This entry keeps only the CDR3 DNA: 24 bases, framed from base 1. Via the germline V gene, CDR1 is MDHEN and CDR2 SYDVKM.